The 16 T cell receptor beta chains presented below share a single source sample, sequenced in a study of blood T cell repertoires in COVID-19. TCRdb keeps only in-frame clones here, not all; method: immunoSEQ multiplex PCR. The table includes approximately 16,000 clones, more than 75% detected once. Material for sequencing was peripheral blood. The receptors here all came from a human donor in a cohort sampled during active COVID-19.

The chain combines TRBV9 with TRBJ1-6; D gene ambiguous. V was trimmed by 3 bases and J by 8 bases, leaving 12 bases between them. The CDR3 has 14 residues. Looked up from germline, CDR1 is SGDLS and CDR2 is YYNGEE. The CDR3 reads CASSAFEGYSPLHF. CDR3 DNA: TGTGCCAGCAGCGCCTTTGAGGGTTATTCACCCCTCCACTTT.

This clone was observed a few times. The chain is built from TRBV7-9 and TRBJ1-3, with D uncertain. Germline CDR1 and CDR2: SEHNR and FQNEAQ (reference sequence). Between the trimmed V and J ends, which lost 5 bases and 4 bases, there was a span of 12 bases. The CDR3 spans 14 residues. This chain's CDR3 is CASSGSGGGNTIYF. The DNA of the CDR3 is TGTGCCAGCAGCGGATCCGGCGGGGGAAACACCATATATTTT. Complete variable domain (other parts from reference TRBV7-9 and TRBJ1-3): DTGVSQNPRHKITKRGQNVTFRCDPISEHNRLYWYRQTLGQGPEFLTYFQNEAQLEKSRLLSDRFSAERPKGSFSTLEIQRTEQGDSAMYLCASSGSGGGNTIYFGEGSWLTVV.

V is TRBV7-3 and J is TRBJ2-1; 7 positions match TRBD1. The CDR3 runs 14 residues. After removal of 4 bases from V and 5 bases from J, the junction contained 5 bases not matched to a gene. CDR1 and CDR2 (germline): SGHTA, FQGTGA. The CDR3 sequence: CASSSPDRDNEQFF. The CDR3 nucleotides read TGTGCCAGCAGCTCGCCAGACAGGGACAATGAGCAGTTCTTC.

V usage is TRBV7-6 and J usage is TRBJ1-2; 10 bases line up with TRBD1. Germline CDR1 SGHVS, CDR2 FNYEAQ. V lost 5 bases to trimming and J lost 9 bases; unmatched junction nucleotides: 15. The CDR3 has 16 amino acids. The CDR3 reads CASSPGTGVNIYSYTF. CDR3 nucleotide sequence: TGTGCCAGCAGCCCAGGGACAGGGGTTAATATTTATAGCTACACCTTC.

V usage is TRBV11-1 and J usage is TRBJ2-1, with 9 positions matching TRBD2. J lost 11 bases, V lost 5 bases, and 16 bases had no gene match. Germline V gives CDR1 SGHAT, CDR2 FQDESV (reference sequence). The CDR3 has 16 residues. The CDR3 sequence is CASSHLAGYSTMKQFF. The CDR3 DNA reads TGTGCCAGCAGCCACCTAGCGGGATATTCTACAATGAAGCAGTTCTTC.

The chain combines TRBV9 with TRBJ2-5; the D gene is possibly TRBD2 (5 bases). Looked up from germline, CDR1 is SGDLS and CDR2 is YYNGEE. CDR3 length: 13 amino acids. V was clipped by 1 base and J by 5 bases, with 9 bases between them. Here the CDR3 DNA reads TGTGCCAGCAGCGTAAGTAGGGAGGAGACCCAGTACTTC. Its protein product is CASSVSREETQYF.

The chain links TRBV7-3 to TRBJ2-3; D remains unclear. Germline values: CDR1 SGHTA, CDR2 FQGTGA. The V and J ends lost 2 bases and 2 bases respectively, with 8 bases between them. CDR3 length: 14 residues. CDR3: CASSLGHSTDTQYF. DNA of the CDR3: TGTGCCAGCAGCTTAGGTCACTCCACAGATACGCAGTATTTT.

This chain uses TRBV5-4 with TRBJ1-1; D gene uncertain. Between the trimmed V and J ends, which lost 0 bases and 1 base, there was a span of 4 bases. The CDR3 has 13 amino acids. The germline V gene encodes CDR1 SGHNT and CDR2 YYREEE (reference sequence). The CDR3 nucleotides read TGTGCCAGCAGCTTGGCAGAGAACACTGAAGCTTTCTTT. Translation: CASSLAENTEAFF.

The J gene is TRBJ2-7, the V gene TRBV2, with D maybe TRBD2 (6 bases). Germline CDR1 is SNHLY and CDR2 is FYNNEI. The CDR3 has 15 residues. V was pared by 7 bases and J by 2 bases, with 18 bases between. CDR3 sequence (DNA): TGTGCCAGCACAGTGGTGGTGTTAGCGGCCTACGAGCAGTACTTC. Translated, it gives CASTVVVLAAYEQYF.

This sequence joins TRBV6-6 and TRBJ1-1; D not resolved. The CDR3 spans 14 residues. Germline CDR1 is MNHNY and CDR2 is SVGAGI (reference sequence). The V end was cut by 0 bases, the J end by 5 bases, with 10 bases between. CDR3 bases: TGTGCCAGCAGTTACTCAGCCGGGGTAACTGAAGCTTTCTTT. As protein: CASSYSAGVTEAFF.

The chain has TRBV18 and TRBJ1-2; no reliable D call. CDR3 length equals 12 residues. V shed 5 bases and J shed 2 bases, with 6 bases lying between them. In germline, CDR1 is KGHSH, CDR2 LQKENI. The CDR3 is CASSISNYGYTF. The CDR3 region has the DNA TGTGCCAGCTCAATATCGAACTATGGCTACACCTTC.

The J gene is TRBJ1-1, the V gene TRBV5-5, with 10 bases that match TRBD1. The CDR3 runs 16 residues. V dropped 5 bases and J dropped 0; count of bases not matched to a gene: 7. Germline V lookup: CDR1 SGHKS, CDR2 YYEKEE (reference sequence). Here the CDR3 reads CASSSTGGALNTEAFF. The CDR3 nucleotides are TGTGCCAGCAGTTCGACAGGGGGCGCGTTGAACACTGAAGCTTTCTTT.

The V gene is TRBV3-1 (or the pseudogene TRBV3-2), the J gene TRBJ2-2; D might be TRBD2 (5 bases). Germline V lookup: CDR1 LGHDT, CDR2 YNNKEL (reference sequence). This CDR3 has 17 amino acids. Trimming shortened V by 3 bases and J by 2 bases, and 16 bases separated the two germline ends. The CDR3 DNA reads TGTGCCAGCAGCCAGTGGCTCGCGGGCGATAACACCGGGGAGCTGTTTTTT. This sequence encodes CASSQWLAGDNTGELFF.

This clone was detected once. The chain combines TRBV2 with TRBJ2-5; 9 bases are a match to TRBD2. V lost 3 bases, J lost 5 bases, and 10 bases stayed unmatched. CDR1 and CDR2 from the germline V gene are SNHLY and FYNNEI. The CDR3 has 16 amino acids. CDR3: CASSDPLAGTMETQYF. DNA for the CDR3: TGTGCCAGCAGTGACCCCCTAGCGGGGACGATGGAGACCCAGTACTTC. Together with reference TRBV2 and TRBJ2-5, the CDR3 gives the full variable domain: EPEVTQTPSHQVTQMGQEVILRCVPISNHLYFYWYRQILGQKVEFLVSFYNNEISEKSEIFDDQFSVERPDGSNFTLKIRSTKLEDSAMYFCASSDPLAGTMETQYFGPGTRLLVL.

The rearrangement links TRBV6-5 to TRBJ2-2; no clear D gene. The CDR3 is made up of 12 amino acids. V was shortened by 6 bases and J by 5 bases, with 7 bases between the two germline ends. Per germline, CDR1 MNHEY and CDR2 SVGAGI. For the CDR3, the DNA is TGTGCCAGCAGACTTAATACCGGGGAGCTGTTTTTT. Amino acid sequence: CASRLNTGELFF.

The chain is built from TRBV6-5 and TRBJ2-1; D uncertain. Per germline, CDR1 MNHEY and CDR2 SVGAGI. Deletions cut 0 bases from V and 3 bases from J, with 3 bases between. This CDR3 has 13 residues. DNA for the CDR3: TGTGCCAGCAGTTACTCGAGCTACAATGAGCAGTTCTTC. This sequence encodes CASSYSSYNEQFF.